This TCR beta chain was sequenced during a study of blood T cell repertoires in COVID-19. Study information: The origin of the acute and convalescent COVID-19 samples was the United States, Italy and Spain. Sources were T cells, B-cell-depleted T cells, or PBMCs; the material itself was cDNA or gDNA.

Under the authors' procedure: Counts of nucleated cells, estimated from reference gene primer amplification, were obtained. TCRdb keeps only in-frame clones here, not all; method: immunoSEQ multiplex PCR. For V, J and clone size, that table is used; D and trimming come from the DNA. The data contain roughly 250,000 clones, 65% to 85% of them singletons. Trimming left V 2 bases short and J 1 base short, with 5 bases between. The CDR3 contains 13 residues. Per germline, CDR1 MNHEY and CDR2 SVGAGI. The receptor's source is a middle-aged woman who had recovered from COVID-19. Sequenced input: peripheral blood. The chain combines TRBV6-5 with TRBJ1-2, with no clear D. CDR3 bases: TGTGCCAGCAGTTACAACGGTAACTATGGCTACACCTTC. Its protein is CASSYNGNYGYTF.